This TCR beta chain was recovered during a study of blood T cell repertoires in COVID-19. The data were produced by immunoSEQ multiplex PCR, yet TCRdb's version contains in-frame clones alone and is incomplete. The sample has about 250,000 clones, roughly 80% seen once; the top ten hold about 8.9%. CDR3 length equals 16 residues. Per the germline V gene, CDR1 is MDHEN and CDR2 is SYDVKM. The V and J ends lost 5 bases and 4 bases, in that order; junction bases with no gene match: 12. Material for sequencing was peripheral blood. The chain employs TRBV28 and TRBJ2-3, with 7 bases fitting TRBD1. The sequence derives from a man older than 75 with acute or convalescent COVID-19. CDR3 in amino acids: CASSPPPGQPPDTQYF. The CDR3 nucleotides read TGTGCCAGCAGTCCCCCGCCGGGACAGCCCCCAGATACGCAGTATTTT.